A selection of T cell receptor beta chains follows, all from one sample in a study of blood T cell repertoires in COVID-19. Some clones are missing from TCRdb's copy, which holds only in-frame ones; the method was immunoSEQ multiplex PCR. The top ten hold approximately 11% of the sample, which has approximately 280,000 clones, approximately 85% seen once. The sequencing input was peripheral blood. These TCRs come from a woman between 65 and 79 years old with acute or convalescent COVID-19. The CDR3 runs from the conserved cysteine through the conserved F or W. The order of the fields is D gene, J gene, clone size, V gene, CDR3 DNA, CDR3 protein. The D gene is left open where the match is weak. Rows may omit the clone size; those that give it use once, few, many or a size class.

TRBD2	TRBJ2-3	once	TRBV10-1	TGCGCCAGCAGTGAGTCACGGGGGGGCGCCGATACGCAGTATTTT	CASSESRGGADTQYF
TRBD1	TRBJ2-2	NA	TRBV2	TGTGCCAGCAGCTTCAAGACAGGGGCTTCCGGGGAGCTGTTTTTT	CASSFKTGASGELFF
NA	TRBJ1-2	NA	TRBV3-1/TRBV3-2	TGTGCCAGCAGCCAAGACGGACATAAGAACTATGGCTACACCTTC	CASSQDGHKNYGYTF
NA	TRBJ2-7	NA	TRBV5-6	TGTGCCAGCAGCGCCCTGGCGGGGTCCTTATACGAGCAGTACTTC	CASSALAGSLYEQYF
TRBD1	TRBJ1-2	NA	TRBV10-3	TGTGCCATCAGTGAGCAGGGGGCTAATGGCTACACCTTC	CAISEQGANGYTF
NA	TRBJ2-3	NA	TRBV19	TGTGCCAGTAGCCAGATGGGCACAGATACGCAGTATTTT	CASSQMGTDTQYF
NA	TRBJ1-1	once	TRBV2	TGTGCCAGCAGCCTTGACCACGGCGGGAACACTGAAGCTTTCTTT	CASSLDHGGNTEAFF
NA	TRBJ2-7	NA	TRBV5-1	TGCGCCAGCAGCGGACAGGGAGGGTCCTACGAGCAGTACTTC	CASSGQGGSYEQYF
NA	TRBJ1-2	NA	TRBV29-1	TGCAGCGTTTCCGAGGGCGGGGGCTACACCTTC	CSVSEGGGYTF
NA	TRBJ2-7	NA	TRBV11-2	TGTGCCAGCAGCCCGACAGCAACCTACGAGCAGTACTTC	CASSPTATYEQYF
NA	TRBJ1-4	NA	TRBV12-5	TGTGCTAGTGGTTCACTGTCTGGGAGATTGGGTGAAAAACTGTTTTTT	CASGSLSGRLGEKLFF
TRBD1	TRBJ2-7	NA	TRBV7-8	TGTGCCAGCAGCTTAGCCAAGGACAGGGCCCAGTACTTC	CASSLAKDRAQYF
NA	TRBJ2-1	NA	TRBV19	TGTGCCAGTAGTATTGGAACCCAGCGTAATGAGCAGTTCTTC	CASSIGTQRNEQFF
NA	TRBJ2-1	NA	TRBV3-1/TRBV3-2	TGTGCCAGCAGCCAATTATACAATGAGCAGTTCTTC	CASSQLYNEQFF
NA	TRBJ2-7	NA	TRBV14	TGTGCCAGCAGCCAAGGAGTCCCTTCCTCCTACGAGCAGTACTTC	CASSQGVPSSYEQYF
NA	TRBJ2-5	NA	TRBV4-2	TGTGCCAGCAGCCAAGGCGTGGGGTTAGGAGGGGTCGAAGAGACCCAGTACTTC	CASSQGVGLGGVEETQYF
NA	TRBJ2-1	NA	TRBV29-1	TGCAGCGTTGAAGATCTTCGGGGGGCCGGTGGCAATGAGCAGTTCTTC	CSVEDLRGAGGNEQFF
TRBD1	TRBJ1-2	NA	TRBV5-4	TGTGCCAGCAGCTTTCCCGGGACAGGGGCCTATGGCTACACCTTC	CASSFPGTGAYGYTF
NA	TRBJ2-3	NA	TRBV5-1	TGCGCCAGCAGCCCCCTCGCGGGCGAGGATACGCAGTATTTT	CASSPLAGEDTQYF
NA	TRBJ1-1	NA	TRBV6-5	TGTGCCAGCAGTTACGGGGGGGGCTTGAACACTGAAGCTTTCTTT	CASSYGGGLNTEAFF
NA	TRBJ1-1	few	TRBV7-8	TGTGCCAGCAGCTTAGGAAGGGTTTGGGGGCGGAACACTGAAGCTTTCTTT	CASSLGRVWGRNTEAFF
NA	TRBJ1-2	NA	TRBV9	TGTGCCAGCAGCCCCAGGGGAGGCTACACCTTC	CASSPRGGYTF
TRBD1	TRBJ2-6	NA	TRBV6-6	TGTGCCAGCAGCCTTGACAGGGATGGGGCCAACGTCCTGACTTTC	CASSLDRDGANVLTF
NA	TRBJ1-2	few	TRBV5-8	TGTGCCAGCAGCTTGCGCTACAGACGAGACGGCTACACCTTC	CASSLRYRRDGYTF
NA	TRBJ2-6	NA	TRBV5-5	TGTGCCAGCAGCTTGGAGACAGGGAGGCCTGGGGCCAACGTCCTGACTTTC	CASSLETGRPGANVLTF
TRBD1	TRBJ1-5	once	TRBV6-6	TGTGCCAGCAGCCGGGACAGAGGGGATCAGCCCCAGCATTTT	CASSRDRGDQPQHF
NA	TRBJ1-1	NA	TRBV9	TGTGCCAGCAGTCGACTCGGTGGGACTGAAGCTTTCTTT	CASSRLGGTEAFF
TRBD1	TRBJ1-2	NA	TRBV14	TGTGCCAGCAGCCAAGATAGGGACAGGGGCCTCGTCTATGGCTACACCTTC	CASSQDRDRGLVYGYTF
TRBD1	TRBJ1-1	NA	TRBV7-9	TGTGCCAGCAGCTTAGACAGGGGCACTGAAGCTTTCTTT	CASSLDRGTEAFF
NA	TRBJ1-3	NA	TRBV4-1	TGCGCCAGCAGCCAAAACGGTCAGCGGTCGCTCTCTGGAAACACCATATATTTT	CASSQNGQRSLSGNTIYF
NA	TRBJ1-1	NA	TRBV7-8	TGTGCCAGCAGCTTAGGAGGTGAACCGGATGAAGCTTTCTTT	CASSLGGEPDEAFF
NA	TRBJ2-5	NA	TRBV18	TGTGCCAGCTCACCAACTTCACAAGAGACCCAGTACTTC	CASSPTSQETQYF
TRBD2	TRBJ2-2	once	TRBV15	TGTGCCACCAGCAGTAGCGGGGCCGGGGAGCTGTTTTTT	CATSSSGAGELFF
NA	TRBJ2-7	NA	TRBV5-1	TGCGCCAGCAGCTTGGAGGGGAACGAGCAGTACTTC	CASSLEGNEQYF
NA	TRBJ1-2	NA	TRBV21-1	TGTGCCAGCAGCAAAGAGGGGGTAGGGTCTGGAGGCTACACCTTC	CASSKEGVGSGGYTF
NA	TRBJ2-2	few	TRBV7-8	TGTGCCAGCAGCAGGAGAGAGCTGTTTTTT	CASSRRELFF
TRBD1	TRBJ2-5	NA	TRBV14	TGTGCCAGCAGCTGGCAGGGGGTCCAAGAGACCCAGTACTTC	CASSWQGVQETQYF
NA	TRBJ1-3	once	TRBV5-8	TGTGCCAGCAGCTTGCGTCCAGGGTCGAGAACCACCATATATTTT	CASSLRPGSRTTIYF
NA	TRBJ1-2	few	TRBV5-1	TGCGCCAGCAGCACGGGACTGGAGGATGGCTACACCTTC	CASSTGLEDGYTF
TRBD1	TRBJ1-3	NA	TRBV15	TGTGCCACCAGCAGAGATTACGGGACAGGACCCTCTGGAAACACCATATATTTT	CATSRDYGTGPSGNTIYF
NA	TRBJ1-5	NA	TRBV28	TGTGCCAGCAGTTCGGAGGGCCTAGAAGGACAGCCCCAGCATTTT	CASSSEGLEGQPQHF
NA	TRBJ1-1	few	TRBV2	TGTGCCAGCAGTGAGCGTTGGAGGAACACTGAAGCTTTCTTT	CASSERWRNTEAFF
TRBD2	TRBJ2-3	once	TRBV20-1	TGCAGTGCTAGTGGACTAGCGGGAGATACGCAGTATTTT	CSASGLAGDTQYF
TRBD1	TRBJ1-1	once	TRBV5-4	TGTGCCAGCAGTCCAGGGGGTGGTTGGAACACTGAAGCTTTCTTT	CASSPGGGWNTEAFF
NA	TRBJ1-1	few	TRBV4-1	TGCGCCAGCAGCCAAGATGGTCCGGGGTTCCGGGCTTTCTTT	CASSQDGPGFRAFF
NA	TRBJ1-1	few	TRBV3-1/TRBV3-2	TGTGCCAGCAGCCAGTACCTGACTACGAACACTGAAGCTTTCTTT	CASSQYLTTNTEAFF
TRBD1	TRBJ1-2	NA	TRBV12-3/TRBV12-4	TGTGCCAGCAGTTTCGGGACAGGGAATGGCTACACCTTC	CASSFGTGNGYTF
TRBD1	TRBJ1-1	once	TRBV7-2	TGTGCCAGCAGCTTCACTCTCGGACAGGCCTCGAACACTGAAGCTTTCTTT	CASSFTLGQASNTEAFF
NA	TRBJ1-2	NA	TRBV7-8	TGTGCCAGCAGCCCATGGGAGGGGGGATATGGCTACACCTTC	CASSPWEGGYGYTF
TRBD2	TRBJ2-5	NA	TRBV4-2	TGTGCCAGCAGCCAAGACGGGGGACTAGATCGAGAGACCCAGTACTTC	CASSQDGGLDRETQYF
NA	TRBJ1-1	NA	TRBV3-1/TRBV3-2	TGTGCCAGCAGCCGACCGGGACTCCACTCTCAGAGAACTGAAGCTTTCTTT	CASSRPGLHSQRTEAFF
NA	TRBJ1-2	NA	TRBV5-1	TGCGCCAGCAGCTTGGCCGGGAGAAACTATGGCTACACCTTC	CASSLAGRNYGYTF
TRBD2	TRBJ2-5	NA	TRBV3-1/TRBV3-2	TGTGCCAGCAGGCGGACTAGTCAAGAGACCCAGTACTTC	CASRRTSQETQYF
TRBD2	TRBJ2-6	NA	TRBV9	TGTGCCAGCAGGGGGCCCCTTGGGGCAGCGGGAACTCAGGGTGGGGCCAACGTCCTGACTTTC	CASRGPLGAAGTQGGANVLTF
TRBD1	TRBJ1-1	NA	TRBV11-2	TGTGCCAGCAGCACCCGACAGGGCCCTATCGTGAACACTGAAGCTTTCTTT	CASSTRQGPIVNTEAFF
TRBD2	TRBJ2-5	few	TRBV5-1	TGCGCCAGCAGCTTGGAGCGGGGTATACAAGAGACCCAGTACTTC	CASSLERGIQETQYF
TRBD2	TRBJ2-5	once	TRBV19	TGTGCCAGTAGCCCTACTCGACTAGCGGGGGGGCGTGAGACCCAGTACTTC	CASSPTRLAGGRETQYF
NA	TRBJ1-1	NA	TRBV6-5	TGTGCCAGCAACTCTTGGCGGGCTCCAGTTGAAGCTTTCTTT	CASNSWRAPVEAFF
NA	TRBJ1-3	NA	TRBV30	TGTGCCTGGAGTGAGGACAACCCAGTAGGAGGGTCTGGAAACACCATATATTTT	CAWSEDNPVGGSGNTIYF